This record covers a single T cell receptor (beta chain). This sample stems from a study of blood T cell repertoires in COVID-19. Study as a whole: T cells, B-cell-depleted T cells, or PBMCs provided the cDNA or gDNA that served as material.

The CDR3 has 15 residues. Germline CDR1 is SNHLY and CDR2 is FYNNEI. With V trimmed by 6 bases and J by 7 bases, 8 bases remained unmatched. The table came from immunoSEQ multiplex PCR; TCRdb's copy has only in-frame clones and leaves some out. The sample lists 150,000 to 200,000 clones, around 84% seen once, with 4.5% to 7.5% in the top ten. Either two negative PCRs, clearance, or symptom resolution qualified Cohort 3 donors as recovered. The sample was PBMCs or T cells enriched from blood (not recorded which). The chain joins TRBV2 to TRBJ1-6; 8 positions match TRBD1. The TCR was taken from a man between 35 and 55 years old who had recovered from COVID-19. Written as DNA, the CDR3 is TGTGCCAGCAGACCCCTTGGACAGGGAAATTCACCCCTCCACTTT. This translates into CASRPLGQGNSPLHF.